This T cell receptor (beta chain) was sequenced in a study of blood T cell repertoires in COVID-19. Study-wide context: There were acute and convalescent COVID-19 samples, and they came from the United States, Italy and Spain. T cells, B-cell-depleted T cells, or PBMCs provided the cDNA or gDNA that served as material.

In the authors' workflow: Estimation of nucleated cell counts was performed using reference gene primer amplification. Clones were sequenced by immunoSEQ multiplex PCR, and TCRdb holds only the in-frame ones, with some missing. V, J and clone size reflect that table, while D and trimming were determined from the DNA. The table records roughly 100,000 clones, over 75% of them present only once. In this sample, this clone turned up once. This TCR derives from a human donor in a cohort sampled during active or convalescent COVID-19. Sequenced: peripheral blood.

The CDR3 loop reads CASSFGGSYEQYF. The CDR3 DNA follows: TGCGCCAGCAGCTTCGGGGGCTCCTACGAGCAGTACTTC. This chain links TRBV5-1 with TRBJ2-7, with D possibly TRBD2 on 6 matching bases. Looked up from germline, CDR1 is SGHRS and CDR2 is YFSETQ. The CDR3 length is 13 residues. Trimming stripped 2 bases from V and 0 bases from J, with 6 bases between. The complete variable domain, with remaining parts taken from reference TRBV5-1 and TRBJ2-7, reads KAGVTQTPRYLIKTRGQQVTLSCSPISGHRSVSWYQQTPGQGLQFLFEYFSETQRNKGNFPGRFSGRQFSNSRSEMNVSTLELGDSALYLCASSFGGSYEQYFGPGTRLTVT.